This T cell receptor (beta chain) was obtained from a study of blood T cell repertoires in COVID-19. Background on the study: Spain, Italy and the United States supplied samples that represented acute and convalescent COVID-19.

Sequenced by immunoSEQ multiplex PCR; TCRdb stores in-frame clones only, minus some. The sample carries 150,000 to 200,000 clones, approximately 85% recorded once. CDR1 is SGHDT, CDR2 YYEEEE, per germline. CDR3 length equals 17 residues. Trimming took 0 bases from V and 0 from J, leaving 13 bases between them. The sample comprised peripheral blood. The V call is TRBV5-6, the J call TRBJ1-5; tentatively, D is TRBD1 (6 bases). The TCR sequence derives from a woman of 80 years or more with acute or convalescent COVID-19. The CDR3 protein is CASSLAPTGISNQPQHF. CDR3 DNA: TGTGCCAGCAGCTTGGCCCCCACAGGGATTAGCAATCAGCCCCAGCATTTT.